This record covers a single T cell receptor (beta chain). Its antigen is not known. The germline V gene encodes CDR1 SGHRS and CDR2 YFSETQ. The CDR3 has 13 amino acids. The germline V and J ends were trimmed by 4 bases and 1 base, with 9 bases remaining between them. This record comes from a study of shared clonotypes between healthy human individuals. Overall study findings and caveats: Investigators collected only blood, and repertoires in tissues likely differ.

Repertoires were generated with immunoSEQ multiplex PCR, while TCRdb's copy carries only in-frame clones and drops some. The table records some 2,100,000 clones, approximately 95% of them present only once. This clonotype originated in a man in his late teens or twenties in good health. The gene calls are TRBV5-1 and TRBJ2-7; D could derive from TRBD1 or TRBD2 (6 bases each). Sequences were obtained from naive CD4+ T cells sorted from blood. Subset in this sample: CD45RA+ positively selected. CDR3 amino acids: CASSAGQSYEQYF. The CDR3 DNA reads TGCGCCAGCAGCGCGGGACAATCCTACGAGCAGTACTTC. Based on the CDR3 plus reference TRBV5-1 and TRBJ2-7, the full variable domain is KAGVTQTPRYLIKTRGQQVTLSCSPISGHRSVSWYQQTPGQGLQFLFEYFSETQRNKGNFPGRFSGRQFSNSRSEMNVSTLELGDSALYLCASSAGQSYEQYFGPGTRLTVT.